Below are 6 T cell receptor beta chains sequenced from a single sample in a study of blood T cell repertoires in COVID-19. Generated by immunoSEQ multiplex PCR, the TCRdb table keeps only in-frame clones and is missing some. The repertoire includes 65,000 to 70,000 clones, around nine tenths of them detected once, and roughly 18% sits in the top ten. Sequencing used peripheral blood. Receptor source: a woman of 80 years or more with acute or convalescent COVID-19.

The gene calls are TRBV7-9 and TRBJ1-2; D remains unclear. The CDR3 sequence is 13 residues long. Germline V lookup: CDR1 SEHNR, CDR2 FQNEAQ (reference sequence). V was clipped by 7 bases and J by 7 bases, with 16 bases between them. The CDR3 DNA reads TGTGCCAGCACCCAACGGGGAGAGGTTGGCTACACCTTC. It specifies CASTQRGEVGYTF.

J is TRBJ1-1 and V is TRBV3-1 (or the pseudogene TRBV3-2); possibly TRBD1 for D (5 bases). Per germline, CDR1 LGHDT and CDR2 YNNKEL (reference sequence). Trimming cost V 3 bases and J 8 bases, with 10 bases left between them. The CDR3 runs to 12 residues. The CDR3 protein is CASSQGGGEAFF. The CDR3 bases are TGTGCCAGCAGCCAGGGGGGTGGAGAAGCTTTCTTT.

The J gene is TRBJ1-2, the V gene TRBV23-1, with 8 bases fitting TRBD1. TRBV23-1 counts as an open reading frame of uncertain function. With V trimmed by 6 bases and J by 8 bases, 8 bases remained unmatched. The CDR3 has 13 residues. The CDR3 region is CASSPGTGEGYTF. In DNA form, the CDR3 reads TGCGCCAGCAGCCCCGGGACAGGTGAAGGCTACACCTTC.

This rearrangement joins TRBV12-5 to TRBJ2-5, with 7 positions matching TRBD1. With 7 bases clipped from V and 1 base from J, the junction kept 6 bases outside the gene matches. The CDR3 spans 14 residues. Germline V CDR1 and CDR2: LGHNT, FRNRAP. CDR3 region: CASATTGSQETQYF. Here the CDR3 DNA reads TGTGCTAGTGCCACGACAGGGTCCCAAGAGACCCAGTACTTC.

The J gene is TRBJ1-6, the V gene TRBV6-5, with D perhaps TRBD1 (5 bases). The germline V gene has CDR1 MNHEY and CDR2 SVGAGI. Trimming left V 4 bases short and J 5 bases short, with 9 bases between. This CDR3 is built from 14 residues. The CDR3 nucleotides are TGTGCCAGCAGTTCAGGGTCCAATAATTCACCCCTCCACTTT. It is translated as CASSSGSNNSPLHF.

The gene calls are TRBV3-1 (or the pseudogene TRBV3-2) and TRBJ1-3, with D possibly TRBD1 on 5 matching bases. Trimming cost V 7 bases and J 3 bases, with 13 bases left between them. The CDR3 totals 14 residues. In germline, CDR1 is LGHDT, CDR2 YNNKEL (reference sequence). This CDR3 is CASKERGGGNTIYF. DNA of the CDR3: TGTGCCAGCAAGGAAAGGGGCGGTGGAAACACCATATATTTT.